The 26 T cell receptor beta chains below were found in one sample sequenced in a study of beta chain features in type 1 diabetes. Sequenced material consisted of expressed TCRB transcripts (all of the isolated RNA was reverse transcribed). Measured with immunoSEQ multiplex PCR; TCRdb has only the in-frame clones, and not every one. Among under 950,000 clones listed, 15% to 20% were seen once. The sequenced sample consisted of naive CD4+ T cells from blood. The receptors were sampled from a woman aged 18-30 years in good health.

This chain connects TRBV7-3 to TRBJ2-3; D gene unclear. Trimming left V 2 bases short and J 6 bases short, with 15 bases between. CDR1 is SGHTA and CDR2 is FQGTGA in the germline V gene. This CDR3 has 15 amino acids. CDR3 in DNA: TGTGCCAGCAGCTTATTTCCTACCGGGCGTGATACGCAGTATTTT. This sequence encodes CASSLFPTGRDTQYF.

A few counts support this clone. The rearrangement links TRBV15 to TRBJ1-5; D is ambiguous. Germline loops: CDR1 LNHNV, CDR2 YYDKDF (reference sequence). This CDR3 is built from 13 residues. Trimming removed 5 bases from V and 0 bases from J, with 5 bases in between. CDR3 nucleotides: TGTGCCACCAGCTCAAATAGCAATCAGCCCCAGCATTTT. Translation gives CATSSNSNQPQHF.

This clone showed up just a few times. CDR3 residues: CATSGPLLANSYEQYF. CDR3 nucleotides: TGTGCCACCAGCGGTCCGCTACTAGCGAACTCCTACGAGCAGTACTTC. The chain recombines TRBV15 with TRBJ2-7, with TRBD2 matching 7 bases. The germline CDR1 and CDR2 sequences are LNHNV and YYDKDF (reference sequence). Germline trimming cut 5 bases from V and 0 bases from J; bases unmatched to any gene: 10. This CDR3 is built from 16 residues.

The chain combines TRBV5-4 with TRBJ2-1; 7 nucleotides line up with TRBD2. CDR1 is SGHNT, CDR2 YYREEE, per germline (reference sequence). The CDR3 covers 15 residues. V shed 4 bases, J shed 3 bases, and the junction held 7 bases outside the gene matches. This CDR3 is CASSPSGDGYNEQFF. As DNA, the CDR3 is TGTGCCAGCAGCCCCAGCGGGGACGGCTACAATGAGCAGTTCTTC.

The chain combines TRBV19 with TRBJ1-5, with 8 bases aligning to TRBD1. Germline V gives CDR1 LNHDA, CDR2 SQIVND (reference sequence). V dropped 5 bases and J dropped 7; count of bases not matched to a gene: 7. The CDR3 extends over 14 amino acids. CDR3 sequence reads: CASSADRGRQPQHF. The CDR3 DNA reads TGTGCCAGTAGTGCAGACAGGGGACGACAGCCCCAGCATTTT.

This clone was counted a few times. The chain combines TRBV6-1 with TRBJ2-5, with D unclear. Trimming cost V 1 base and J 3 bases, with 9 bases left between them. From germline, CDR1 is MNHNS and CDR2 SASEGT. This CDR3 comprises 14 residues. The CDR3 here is CASSEGSSKETQYF. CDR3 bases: TGTGCCAGCAGTGAAGGATCTAGTAAAGAGACCCAGTACTTC.

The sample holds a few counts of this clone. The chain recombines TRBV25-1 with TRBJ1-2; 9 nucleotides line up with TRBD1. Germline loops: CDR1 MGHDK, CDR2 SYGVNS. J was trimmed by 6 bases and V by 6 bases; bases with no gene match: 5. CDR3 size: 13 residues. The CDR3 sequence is CASRQGARDGYTF. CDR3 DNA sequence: TGTGCCAGCAGACAGGGGGCACGGGATGGCTACACCTTC.

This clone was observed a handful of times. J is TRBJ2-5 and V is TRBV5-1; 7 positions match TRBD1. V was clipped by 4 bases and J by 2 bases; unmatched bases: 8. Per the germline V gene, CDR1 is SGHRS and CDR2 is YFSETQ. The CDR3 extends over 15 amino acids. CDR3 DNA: TGCGCCAGCAGCCCGAAGGGACAGACGCAAGAGACCCAGTACTTC. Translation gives CASSPKGQTQETQYF.

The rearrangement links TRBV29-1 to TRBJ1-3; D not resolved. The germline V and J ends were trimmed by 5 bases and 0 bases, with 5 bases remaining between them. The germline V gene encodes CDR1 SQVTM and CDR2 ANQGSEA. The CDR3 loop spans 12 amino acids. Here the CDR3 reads CSVIFSGNTIYF. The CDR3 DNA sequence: TGCAGCGTTATATTCTCTGGAAACACCATATATTTT.

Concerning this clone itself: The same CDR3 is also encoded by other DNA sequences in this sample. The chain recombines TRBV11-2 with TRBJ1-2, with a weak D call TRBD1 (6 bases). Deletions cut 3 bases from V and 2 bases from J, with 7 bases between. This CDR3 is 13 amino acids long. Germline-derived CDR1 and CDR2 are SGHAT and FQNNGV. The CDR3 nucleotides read TGTGCCAGCAGCTTCGGACAGAACTATGGCTACACCTTC. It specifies CASSFGQNYGYTF.

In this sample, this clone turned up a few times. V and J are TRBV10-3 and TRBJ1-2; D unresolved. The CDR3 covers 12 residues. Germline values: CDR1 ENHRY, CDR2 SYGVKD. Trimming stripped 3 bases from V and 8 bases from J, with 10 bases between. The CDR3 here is CAISELGSGYTF. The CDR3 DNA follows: TGTGCCATCAGTGAATTAGGTTCCGGCTACACCTTC.

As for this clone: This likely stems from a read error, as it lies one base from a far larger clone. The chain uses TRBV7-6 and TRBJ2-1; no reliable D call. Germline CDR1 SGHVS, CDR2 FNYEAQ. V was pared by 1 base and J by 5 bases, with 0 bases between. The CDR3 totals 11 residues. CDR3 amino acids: CASSLDNEQFF. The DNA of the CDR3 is TGTGCCAGCAGCTTAGACAATGAGCAGTTCTTC.

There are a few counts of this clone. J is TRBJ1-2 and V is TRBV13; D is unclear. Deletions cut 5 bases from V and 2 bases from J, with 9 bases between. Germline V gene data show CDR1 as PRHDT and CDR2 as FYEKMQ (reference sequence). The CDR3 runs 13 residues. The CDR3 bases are TGTGCCAGCAGCGCCATTCCGAACTATGGCTACACCTTC. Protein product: CASSAIPNYGYTF.

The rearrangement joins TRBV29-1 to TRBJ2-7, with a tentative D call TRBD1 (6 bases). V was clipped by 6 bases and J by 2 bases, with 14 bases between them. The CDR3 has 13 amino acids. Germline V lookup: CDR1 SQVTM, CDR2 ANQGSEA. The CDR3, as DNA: TGCAGCGTAGCGAAGACAGGTCCCTACGAGCAGTACTTC. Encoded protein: CSVAKTGPYEQYF.

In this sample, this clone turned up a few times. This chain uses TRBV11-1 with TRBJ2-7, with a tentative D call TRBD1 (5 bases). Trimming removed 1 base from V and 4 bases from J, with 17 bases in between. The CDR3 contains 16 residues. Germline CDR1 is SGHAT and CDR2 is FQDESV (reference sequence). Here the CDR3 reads CASSLGGNFPEYEQYF. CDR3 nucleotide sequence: TGTGCCAGCAGCTTAGGGGGCAACTTTCCCGAATACGAGCAGTACTTC.

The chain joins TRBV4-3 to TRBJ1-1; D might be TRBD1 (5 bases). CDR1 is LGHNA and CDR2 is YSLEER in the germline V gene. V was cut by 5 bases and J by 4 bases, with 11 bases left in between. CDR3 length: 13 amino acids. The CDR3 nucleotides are TGCGCCAGCAGCGTCGGGGGGGGCACTGAAGCTTTCTTT. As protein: CASSVGGGTEAFF.

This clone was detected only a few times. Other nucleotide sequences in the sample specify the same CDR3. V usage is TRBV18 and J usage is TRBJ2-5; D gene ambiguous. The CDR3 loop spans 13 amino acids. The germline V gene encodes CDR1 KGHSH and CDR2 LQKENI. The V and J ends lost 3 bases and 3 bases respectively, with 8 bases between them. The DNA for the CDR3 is TGTGCCAGCTCACCCTCCCGGGAAGAGACCCAGTACTTC. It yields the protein CASSPSREETQYF.

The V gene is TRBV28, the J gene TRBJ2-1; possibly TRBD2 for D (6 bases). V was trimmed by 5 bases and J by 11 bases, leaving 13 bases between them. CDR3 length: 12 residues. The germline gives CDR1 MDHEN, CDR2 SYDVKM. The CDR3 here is CASSKTRNKQFF. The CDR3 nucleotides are TGTGCCAGCAGTAAGACTAGAAATAAGCAGTTCTTC.

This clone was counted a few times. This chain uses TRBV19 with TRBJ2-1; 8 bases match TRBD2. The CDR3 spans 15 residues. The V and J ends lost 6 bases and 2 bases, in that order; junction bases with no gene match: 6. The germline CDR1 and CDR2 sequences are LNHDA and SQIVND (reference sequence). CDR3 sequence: CASSRREGAYNEQFF. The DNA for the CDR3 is TGTGCCAGTAGCAGACGGGAGGGGGCCTACAATGAGCAGTTCTTC.

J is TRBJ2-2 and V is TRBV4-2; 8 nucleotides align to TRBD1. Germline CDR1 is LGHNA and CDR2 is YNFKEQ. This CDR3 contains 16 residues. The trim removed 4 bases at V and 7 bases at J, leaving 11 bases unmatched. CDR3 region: CASSLLGQGGIGELFF. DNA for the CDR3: TGTGCCAGCAGCCTCCTAGGACAGGGTGGTATCGGGGAGCTGTTTTTT.

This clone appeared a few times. CDR3 in DNA: TGTGCCAGCAGCCCAAGTCTACAGGGGGCGACTGAAGCTTTCTTT. It yields the protein CASSPSLQGATEAFF. J is TRBJ1-1 and V is TRBV11-2; 9 bases map to TRBD1. Germline-derived CDR1 and CDR2 are SGHAT and FQNNGV. The CDR3 has 15 residues. J gave up 5 bases and V 5 bases, and 9 bases lay outside the gene matches.

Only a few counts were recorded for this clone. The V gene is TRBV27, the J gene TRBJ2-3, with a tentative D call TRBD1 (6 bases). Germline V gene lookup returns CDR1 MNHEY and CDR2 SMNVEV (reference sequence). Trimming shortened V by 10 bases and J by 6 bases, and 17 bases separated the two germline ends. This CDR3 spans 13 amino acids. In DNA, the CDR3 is TGTGCCACCCGGATGGGGGCTTGGGATACGCAGTATTTT. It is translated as CATRMGAWDTQYF.

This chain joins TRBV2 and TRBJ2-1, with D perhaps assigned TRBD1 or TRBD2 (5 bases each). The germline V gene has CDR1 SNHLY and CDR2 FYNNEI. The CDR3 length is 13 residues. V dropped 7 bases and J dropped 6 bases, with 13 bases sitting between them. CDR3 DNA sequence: TGTGCCAGCAACCCCACTAGGGGCAATGAGCAGTTCTTC. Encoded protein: CASNPTRGNEQFF.

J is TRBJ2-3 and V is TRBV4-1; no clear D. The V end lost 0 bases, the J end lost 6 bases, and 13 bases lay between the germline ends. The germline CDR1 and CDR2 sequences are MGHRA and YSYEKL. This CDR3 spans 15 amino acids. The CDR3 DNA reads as TGCGCCAGCAGCCAAGATAGGGTCCTCATGGATACGCAGTATTTT. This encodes CASSQDRVLMDTQYF.

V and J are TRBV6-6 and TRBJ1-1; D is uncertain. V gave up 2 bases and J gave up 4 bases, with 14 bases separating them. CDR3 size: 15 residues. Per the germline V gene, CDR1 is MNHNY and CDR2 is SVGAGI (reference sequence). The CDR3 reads CASSYTASWTTEAFF. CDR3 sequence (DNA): TGTGCCAGCAGTTACACCGCATCGTGGACCACTGAAGCTTTCTTT.

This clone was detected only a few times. The CDR3 loop reads CSARTGTGGYNEQFF. The CDR3 DNA reads as TGCAGCGCTCGAACCGGGACAGGGGGCTACAATGAGCAGTTCTTC. The chain joins TRBV29-1 to TRBJ2-1; 11 nucleotides agree with TRBD1. Germline trimming cut 7 bases from V and 3 bases from J; bases unmatched to any gene: 8. This CDR3 region has 15 residues. CDR1 and CDR2 from the germline V gene are SQVTM and ANQGSEA.